Described below is a single T cell receptor (beta chain) sequence and its context. What it binds is not known. Germline lookup yields CDR1 MNHEY and CDR2 SMNVEV (reference sequence). J was trimmed by 13 bases and V by 4 bases; bases with no gene match: 4. This CDR3 has 11 amino acids. These data are taken from a study of cytomegalovirus exposure and HLA in healthy donors. A roughly 120-subject validation cohort, separate from the 666-subject first cohort, supplied the donors. Data came from immunoSEQ multiplex PCR; TCRdb stores just in-frame clones and leaves some out. The sample consists of about 100,000 clones, around 85% of them appearing once. Whole-study findings and limits: Specificity for CMV antigens was confirmed in vitro for a few of the CMV-associated chains. According to the study, 160 or so TCR beta chains were cytomegalovirus-associated. The majority of TCR sequences were rare, yet some public TCRs appeared in many donors.

This TCR derives from a young woman in good health and CMV-seronegative. V usage is TRBV27 and J usage is TRBJ2-3; 8 bases fit TRBD2. Sequences were obtained from PBMCs. The CDR3 sequence is CASSYSGVEYF. The CDR3 bases are TGTGCCAGCAGTTATAGCGGGGTGGAGTATTTT.